Listed below are T cell receptor beta chains from one sample, sequenced in a study of STAT5B mutations in CD4+ large granular lymphocyte leukemia. Profiled with immunoSEQ multiplex PCR; TCRdb holds only in-frame clones, not every one. The repertoire consists of about 48,000 clones, with less than 85% occurring once and the leading ten covering 1.5%. Sequenced sample: CD4+ T cells from blood buffy coats. Receptors were obtained from a human donor in good health. Each CDR3 is given with its conserved first and last residue. D genes are given only for firm matches. The size field is filled for only some rows; it gives once, few, many or a size class.

d_call clone_size j_call v_call cdr3_nt cdr3_aa
. . TRBJ1-2 TRBV5-6 TGTGCCAGCAGCTCGACCCACGGGTCTGGCTACACCTTC CASSSTHGSGYTF
TRBD2 . TRBJ2-1 TRBV30 TGTGCCTGGAGTAGAGGACGGGGGGACTATTACAATGAGCAGTTCTTC CAWSRGRGDYYNEQFF
. . TRBJ1-5 TRBV5-1 TGCGCCAGCAGCCCGGGGGAGGGGGGCAATCAGCCCCAGCATTTT CASSPGEGGNQPQHF
. . TRBJ2-7 TRBV14 TGTGCCAGCAGCCCGAACACAGTACCGTACGAGCAGTACTTC CASSPNTVPYEQYF
. . TRBJ2-5 TRBV29-1 TGCAGCGTTGAAGAGGGGGCTTCTGGGGCCCAGTACTTC CSVEEGASGAQYF
TRBD2 . TRBJ2-3 TRBV19 TGTGCCAGTAGTATAGGGGCGGGGGGTGACGCAGATACGCAGTATTTT CASSIGAGGDADTQYF
. . TRBJ1-5 TRBV30 TGTGCCGCCGGGAATTCGGGCAATCAGCCCCAGCATTTT CAAGNSGNQPQHF
. . TRBJ1-1 TRBV19 TGTGCCAGTAGTCCCCGGGGGGGGATGAACACTGAAGCTTTCTTT CASSPRGGMNTEAFF
. few TRBJ2-5 TRBV18 TGTGCCAGCTCACCATGGGGGTTGGAGACCCAGTACTTC CASSPWGLETQYF
. once TRBJ1-1 TRBV19 TGTGCCAGTAGTATGGGTGTGGGCCCGGGCACTGAAGCTTTCTTT CASSMGVGPGTEAFF
TRBD1 . TRBJ1-2 TRBV7-2 TGTGCCAGCAGCTTAGCCCGGGACAGTGGGTATGGCTACACCTTC CASSLARDSGYGYTF
TRBD1 . TRBJ2-2 TRBV5-1 TGCGCCAGCAGCTCTACAGGGGACACCGGGGAGCTGTTTTTT CASSSTGDTGELFF
. . TRBJ1-2 TRBV7-2 TGTGCCAGCAGCTTCTCAGGGGAGAACTATGGCTACACCTTC CASSFSGENYGYTF
. few TRBJ1-1 TRBV30 TGTGCCTGGATCGCTCATTACACTGAAGCTTTCTTT CAWIAHYTEAFF
. . TRBJ2-5 TRBV10-3 TGTGCCATCAGTGGTCAGGGGCAAGAGACCCAGTACTTC CAISGQGQETQYF
. . TRBJ1-6 TRBV7-2 TGTGCCAGCAGCTTAGGGGGCCACCAGAATTCACCCCTCCACTTT CASSLGGHQNSPLHF
TRBD1 few TRBJ1-6 TRBV19 TGTGCCAGTAGGCGGGACAGCAATTCACCCCTCCACTTT CASRRDSNSPLHF
TRBD1 few TRBJ2-5 TRBV7-7 TGTGCTAGCAGCTTACAGGGGGCCCAAGAGACCCAGTACTTC CASSLQGAQETQYF
. . TRBJ1-4 TRBV5-1 TGCGCCAGCAGGCGTGCTGTTCTGGGTGAAAAACTGTTTTTT CASRRAVLGEKLFF
TRBD1 . TRBJ2-1 TRBV29-1 TGCAGCGTTGGCGACAGGGGGAACAATGAGCAGTTCTTC CSVGDRGNNEQFF
. . TRBJ2-5 TRBV5-1 TGCGCCAGCAGCTTGGGGCGGGGACAAGAGACCCAGTACTTC CASSLGRGQETQYF
TRBD1 . TRBJ1-2 TRBV6-5 TGTGCCAGCAGTTACTCGGGACAGGGAGGGTATGGCTACACCTTC CASSYSGQGGYGYTF